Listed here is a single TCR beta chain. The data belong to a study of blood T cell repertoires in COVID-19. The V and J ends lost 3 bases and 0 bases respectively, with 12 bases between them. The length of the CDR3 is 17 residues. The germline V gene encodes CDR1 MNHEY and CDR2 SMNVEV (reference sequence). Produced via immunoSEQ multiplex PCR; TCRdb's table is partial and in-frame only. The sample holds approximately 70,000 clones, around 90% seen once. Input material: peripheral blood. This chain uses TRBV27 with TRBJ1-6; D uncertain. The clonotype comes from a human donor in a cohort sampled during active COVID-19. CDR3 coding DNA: TGTGCCAGCAGTTTTGTGGTCCTAAGCTCCTATAATTCACCCCTCCACTTT. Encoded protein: CASSFVVLSSYNSPLHF.